This TCR beta chain was recorded in a study of blood T cell repertoires in COVID-19. The wider study: PBMCs, B-cell-depleted T cells, or T cells provided the cDNA or gDNA that made up the material.

Profiled with immunoSEQ multiplex PCR; TCRdb holds only in-frame clones, not every one. The table records about 170,000 clones, over 65% of them present only once. The CDR3 sequence is 13 residues long. Trimming removed 1 base from V and 15 bases from J; junction bases left unmatched: 8. Germline values: CDR1 MNHNS, CDR2 SASEGT. This clonotype originated in a woman in her fifties or sixties who had recovered from COVID-19. The V and J genes are TRBV6-1 and TRBJ2-1; 8 bases are a match to TRBD1. The sequenced sample consisted of PBMCs or T cells enriched from blood (not recorded which). Here the CDR3 DNA reads TGTGCCAGCAGTGAAGGGGCAGGGGGCGATCGGTTCTTC. It encodes CASSEGAGGDRFF.